A single sample gave rise to the 31 T cell receptor beta chains below, sequenced in a study of low-dose radiotherapy and immunotherapy resistance in tumors. Gene-specific TRAV and TRBV primers were used for first-strand cDNA, covering alpha and beta chains. TCRs were amplified for roughly 22 PCR cycles with a constant-region primer and V-primer adapter. TCRdb re-analysed the reads in MiXCR, keeping a single row per CDR3 protein. This repertoire shows several thousand distinct CDR3 sequences, roughly 50% found once; its top ten account for over 9.5%. The receptors originated from a human donor with advanced metastatic prostate, ovarian, gallbladder or colorectal cancer (not recorded which). This table probably holds off-target reads from a library built for another chain.

J is TRBJ2-3 and V is TRBV20-1; 11 bases agree with TRBD2. The V gene end was trimmed by 1 base and the J gene end by 4 bases; junction bases not matched to a gene: 4. Germline loops: CDR1 DFQATT, CDR2 SNEGSKA (reference sequence). There are 15 residues in the CDR3. The CDR3 loop reads CSARAVAGGPDTQYF. For the CDR3, the DNA is TGCAGTGCTAGAGCCGTAGCGGGGGGGCCAGATACGCAGTATTTT.

The chain couples TRBV3-1 to TRBJ1-1, with D tentatively TRBD1 (6 bases). The CDR3 totals 16 residues. Germline values: CDR1 LGHDT, CDR2 YNNKEL (reference sequence). Trimming left V 5 bases short and J 1 base short, with 17 bases between. The CDR3 loop reads CASSSGQGLRNTEAFF. The CDR3 nucleotides read TGTGCCAGCAGCTCCGGGCAGGGGCTACGGAACACTGAAGCTTTCTTT.

The rearrangement joins TRBV5-4 to TRBJ2-5, with D perhaps TRBD2 (6 bases). The germline CDR1 and CDR2 sequences are SGHNT and YYREEE (reference sequence). The CDR3 is made up of 14 amino acids. The germline V and J ends were trimmed by 0 bases and 1 base, with 7 bases remaining between them. The CDR3 region is CASSLGDFQETQYF. The CDR3 region has the DNA TGTGCCAGCAGCTTGGGGGACTTCCAAGAGACCCAGTACTTC.

The genes are TRBV9 and TRBJ2-1, with D unclear. The CDR3 is 15 amino acids. CDR1 and CDR2 (germline): SGDLS, YYNGEE. V was trimmed by 1 base and J by 0 bases, leaving 8 bases between them. The chain's CDR3 is CASSVSGDSYNEQFF. The CDR3 coding sequence is TGTGCCAGCAGCGTAAGTGGGGACTCCTACAATGAGCAGTTCTTC.

The V call is TRBV10-3, the J call TRBJ2-2, with a tentative D call TRBD1 (6 bases). The V gene's germline CDR1 is ENHRY and CDR2 SYGVKD. V lost 6 bases to trimming and J lost 0 bases, with 11 bases between them. This CDR3 has 15 amino acids. CDR3 loop: CAISIRGPNTGELFF. CDR3 nucleotide sequence: TGTGCCATCAGCATCAGGGGCCCGAACACCGGGGAGCTGTTTTTT.

This CDR3 reads CASSLWRTGISEQYF. The DNA for the CDR3 is TGTGCCAGCAGTTTATGGAGGACAGGGATCTCCGAGCAGTACTTC. The chain combines TRBV28 with TRBJ2-7, with TRBD1 identical over 8 bases. V was clipped by 0 bases and J by 6 bases; unmatched bases: 7. This CDR3 is built from 15 residues. Per the germline V gene, CDR1 is MDHEN and CDR2 is SYDVKM. The entire variable domain, with the rest obtained from reference TRBV28 and TRBJ2-7, is as follows: DVKVTQSSRYLVKRTGEKVFLECVQDMDHENMFWYRQDPGLGLRLIYFSYDVKMKEKGDIPEGYSVSREKKERFSLILESASTNQTSMYLCASSLWRTGISEQYFGPGTRLTVT.

The sample holds one count of this clonotype. The chain employs TRBV25-1 and TRBJ1-1; 7 nucleotides line up with TRBD1. The V and J ends lost 4 bases and 0 bases, in that order; junction bases with no gene match: 5. The CDR3 runs to 15 residues. Germline V gene sequence: CDR1 MGHDK, CDR2 SYGVNS. This chain's CDR3 is CASSANRGLNTEAFF. CDR3 DNA: TGTGCCAGCAGTGCTAACAGGGGTTTGAACACTGAAGCTTTCTTT.

This clonotype was seen a handful of times. The chain recombines TRBV2 with TRBJ2-1; a weak D match, TRBD1 (5 bases). The CDR3 covers 14 residues. V was clipped by 4 bases and J by 6 bases, with 13 bases between them. Germline V gene lookup returns CDR1 SNHLY and CDR2 FYNNEI. The CDR3 DNA follows: TGTGCCAGCAGTGTTGCAGGGCTGAGCAATGAGCAGTTCTTC. Its translation is CASSVAGLSNEQFF.

The gene calls are TRBV6-1 and TRBJ2-2; tentatively, D is TRBD1 (6 bases). Germline CDR1 MNHNS, CDR2 SASEGT. CDR3 size: 14 residues. Trimming took 11 bases from V and 0 from J, leaving 13 bases between them. The CDR3 here is CAHRTGSNTGELFF. The CDR3 DNA reads TGTGCCCACCGAACAGGGTCGAACACCGGGGAGCTGTTTTTT.

The V and J genes are TRBV23-1 and TRBJ1-6; D possibly corresponds to TRBD1 (5 bases). TRBV23-1 is labeled an ORF, and its function is uncertain. V was cut by 4 bases and J by 5 bases, with 9 bases left in between. The CDR3 consists of 14 residues. CDR3 residues: CASSPTEHNSPLHF. CDR3 DNA sequence: TGCGCCAGCAGTCCGACAGAACATAATTCACCCCTCCACTTT.

The rearrangement uses TRBV18 and TRBJ2-3, with TRBD2 identical over 9 bases. CDR3 length equals 15 residues. Germline V gives CDR1 KGHSH, CDR2 LQKENI. The J segment lost 7 bases and the V segment lost 6 bases, leaving 11 bases of the junction unmatched. The CDR3, as DNA: TGTGCCAGCTCGCTTCCCGGGACTAGCATGTATACGCAGTATTTT. It is translated as CASSLPGTSMYTQYF.

The chain employs TRBV5-1 and TRBJ2-6; tentative D call: TRBD2 (6 bases). The CDR3 spans 17 residues. V was pared by 0 bases and J by 2 bases, with 12 bases between. Germline V lookup: CDR1 SGHRS, CDR2 YFSETQ. CDR3 nucleotides: TGCGCCAGCAGCTTGGATGTGGGGGGAGCTGGGGCCAACGTCCTGACTTTC. The encoded protein is CASSLDVGGAGANVLTF.

This sequence joins TRBV19 and TRBJ2-1, with TRBD2 as a possible D gene (5 bases). Trimming cost V 5 bases and J 0 bases, with 14 bases left between them. Germline values: CDR1 LNHDA, CDR2 SQIVND (reference sequence). This CDR3 is built from 16 residues. CDR3 amino acids: CASSRPGSSSYNEQFF. CDR3 in DNA: TGTGCCAGTAGTCGTCCGGGGTCGAGCTCCTACAATGAGCAGTTCTTC.

This chain links TRBV28 with TRBJ2-2; 11 bases align to TRBD2. The V gene's germline CDR1 is MDHEN and CDR2 SYDVKM. V was pared by 7 bases and J by 0 bases, with 4 bases of the junction left unmatched. The CDR3 is made up of 16 amino acids. CDR3 nucleotide sequence: TGTGCCAGCACCAGTAGCGGGAGGGCGAACACCGGGGAGCTGTTTTTT. Amino acid sequence: CASTSSGRANTGELFF.

In this sample, this clonotype turned up a few times. V and J are TRBV14 and TRBJ1-6, with 7 nucleotides matching TRBD1. The V gene's germline CDR1 is SGHDN and CDR2 FVKESK. This CDR3 region has 15 residues. The V gene end was trimmed by 0 bases and the J gene end by 8 bases; junction bases not matched to a gene: 4. The CDR3 coding sequence is TGTGCCAGCAGCCAAGACGACAGGGCCGATTCACCCCTCCACTTT. Protein product: CASSQDDRADSPLHF.

This chain links TRBV5-1 with TRBJ2-7; D is perhaps TRBD2 (6 bases). V lost 1 base, J lost 6 bases, and 8 bases lay in between. In germline, CDR1 is SGHRS, CDR2 YFSETQ. The CDR3 is 12 residues long. The CDR3 sequence: CASSLWRGEQYF. The CDR3 DNA sequence: TGCGCCAGCAGCTTGTGGAGGGGCGAGCAGTACTTC.

The rearrangement links TRBV28 to TRBJ2-7; 10 bases are a match to TRBD2. V trimming: 2 bases; J trimming: 6 bases; junction bases outside the gene matches: 4. Looked up from germline, CDR1 is MDHEN and CDR2 is SYDVKM. The CDR3 covers 14 residues. As DNA, the CDR3 is TGTGCCAGCAGTTTACCGGGACTAGCGACCGAGCAGTACTTC. This gives the protein CASSLPGLATEQYF.

V and J are TRBV20-1 and TRBJ2-4, with 7 bases that match TRBD1. The V gene's germline CDR1 is DFQATT and CDR2 SNEGSKA (reference sequence). Losses at the gene ends were 6 bases for V and 5 bases for J; bases not matched to a gene: 10. The CDR3 runs to 14 residues. The CDR3 reads CSALRGYGENIQYF. In DNA form, the CDR3 reads TGCAGTGCCCTCAGGGGGTATGGGGAAAACATTCAGTACTTC.

This clonotype appeared a few times. The chain carries TRBV9 and TRBJ2-2; TRBD1 might be the D (6 bases). Looked up from germline, CDR1 is SGDLS and CDR2 is YYNGEE. The CDR3 runs to 14 residues. V lost 7 bases and J lost 0, with 10 bases in between. CDR3 protein: CASRGQTNTGELFF. In DNA, the CDR3 is TGTGCCAGCCGCGGACAGACGAACACCGGGGAGCTGTTTTTT.

This clonotype has more than one count but fewer than ten. This sequence joins TRBV20-1 and TRBJ1-2, with D hard to call. The V end was cut by 3 bases, the J end by 0 bases, with 14 bases between. Germline V gene lookup returns CDR1 DFQATT and CDR2 SNEGSKA (reference sequence). The CDR3 is made up of 15 amino acids. Here the CDR3 DNA reads TGCAGTGCTAGTGATACCGGCCAGACTAACTATGGCTACACCTTC. Residues: CSASDTGQTNYGYTF.

The V call is TRBV27, the J call TRBJ1-1; D might be TRBD1 (5 bases). There are 13 residues in the CDR3. Germline V gene data show CDR1 as MNHEY and CDR2 as SMNVEV (reference sequence). Deletions cut 5 bases from V and 6 bases from J, with 13 bases between. CDR3 DNA sequence: TGTGCCAGCAGTCCGAAGCGGGGGGCTGAAGCTTTCTTT. Protein: CASSPKRGAEAFF.

This clonotype was seen a few times. The chain has TRBV2 and TRBJ2-7, with 8 bases identical to TRBD2. From germline, CDR1 is SNHLY and CDR2 FYNNEI. J gave up 6 bases and V 7 bases, and 11 bases lay outside the gene matches. The CDR3 extends over 14 amino acids. CDR3 in amino acids: CASIWEAGGPEQYF. The DNA of the CDR3 is TGTGCCAGCATATGGGAGGCGGGAGGCCCCGAGCAGTACTTC.

The V gene is TRBV5-1, the J gene TRBJ1-2; D remains ambiguous. Germline V gene data show CDR1 as SGHRS and CDR2 as YFSETQ. This CDR3 comprises 14 residues. V shed 0 bases and J shed 4 bases, with 10 bases lying between them. The CDR3 here is CASSLEATAYGYTF. The CDR3 region has the DNA TGCGCCAGCAGCTTGGAGGCGACGGCCTATGGCTACACCTTC.

V gene TRBV29-1 combines with J gene TRBJ2-2; D is undetermined. Germline V CDR1 and CDR2: SQVTM, ANQGSEA. V shed 0 bases and J shed 7 bases, with 12 bases lying between them. The length of the CDR3 is 14 residues. The CDR3 spells CSVEENFLGGELFF. The CDR3 DNA reads TGCAGCGTTGAAGAGAACTTCCTCGGCGGGGAGCTGTTTTTT.

The rearrangement uses TRBV18 and TRBJ1-5; TRBD1 matches 7 bases. Germline trimming cut 4 bases from V and 2 bases from J; bases unmatched to any gene: 8. There are 16 residues in the CDR3. Germline V gene data show CDR1 as KGHSH and CDR2 as LQKENI. The CDR3 DNA is TGTGCCAGCTCACGCGAGACAGGGTTGGGCAATCAGCCCCAGCATTTT. Translation: CASSRETGLGNQPQHF.

The chain combines TRBV6-8 with TRBJ1-2; 7 bases are a match to TRBD1. Unmatched junction bases numbered 7, after V lost 7 bases and J lost 2 bases. From germline, CDR1 is MNHGY and CDR2 SAAAGT. This CDR3 is built from 14 residues. CDR3 residues: CASTQDRRNYGYTF. The CDR3 region has the DNA TGTGCCAGCACTCAGGACAGGCGGAACTATGGCTACACCTTC.

The rearrangement uses TRBV18 and TRBJ2-5; D unclear. The CDR3 runs 13 residues. Trimming stripped 2 bases from V and 3 bases from J, with 7 bases between. Per germline, CDR1 KGHSH and CDR2 LQKENI. The CDR3, as DNA: TGTGCCAGCTCACCAGGGCAGAAAGAGACCCAGTACTTC. Its translation: CASSPGQKETQYF.

The table lists this clonotype with a count of one. The CDR3 sequence is CASSLSGVNQPQHF. The CDR3 region has the DNA TGTGCCAGCAGTTTATCAGGGGTCAATCAGCCCCAGCATTTT. The rearrangement uses TRBV28 and TRBJ1-5; weak D call: TRBD1 (6 bases). V lost 1 base, J lost 3 bases, and 7 bases lay in between. Germline V gene lookup returns CDR1 MDHEN and CDR2 SYDVKM. This CDR3 spans 14 amino acids.

This clonotype occurred a few times. The CDR3 loop is CASSKERGEETQYF. CDR3 bases: TGTGCCAGCAGCAAAGAGCGGGGGGAAGAGACCCAGTACTTC. The genes are TRBV21-1 and TRBJ2-5; the table names TRBD2, a call not compared with the DNA. TRBV21-1 is a known pseudogene. The CDR3 contains 14 residues.

This clonotype was counted between two and nine times. This rearrangement joins TRBV6-6 to TRBJ1-4, with D tentatively TRBD1 (5 bases). The germline V and J ends were trimmed by 5 bases and 1 base, with 11 bases remaining between them. The CDR3 loop spans 15 amino acids. Germline V gives CDR1 MNHNY, CDR2 SVGAGI (reference sequence). The CDR3 nucleotides read TGTGCCAGCAGTGGAGGAGACAGAACTAATGAAAAACTGTTTTTT. It translates to CASSGGDRTNEKLFF.

V is TRBV2 and J is TRBJ2-5, with TRBD2 matching over 8 bases. In germline, CDR1 is SNHLY, CDR2 FYNNEI. Losses at the gene ends were 0 bases for V and 4 bases for J; bases not matched to a gene: 4. The CDR3 extends over 15 amino acids. CDR3 sequence (DNA): TGTGCCAGCAGTGAAGCCATGGCGGGAGGAGAGACCCAGTACTTC. Residues: CASSEAMAGGETQYF. Drawing the rest from reference TRBV2 and TRBJ2-5, the complete variable domain is EPEVTQTPSHQVTQMGQEVILRCVPISNHLYFYWYRQILGQKVEFLVSFYNNEISEKSEIFDDQFSVERPDGSNFTLKIRSTKLEDSAMYFCASSEAMAGGETQYFGPGTRLLVL.